This T cell receptor (beta chain) was recorded in a study of T-cell memory formation after mild COVID-19. TCRdb itself ran the 5' RACE reads through MiXCR, one entry per CDR3 protein. The profile shows roughly 100,000 distinct CDR3 sequences, over 15% of them singletons. This clonotype was detected only a few times. In germline, CDR1 is KGHDR, CDR2 SFDVKD. The CDR3 loop spans 15 amino acids. The V and J ends lost 4 bases and 6 bases, in that order; junction bases with no gene match: 9. Sequencing used PBMCs or a T cell subset sorted from them (not recorded which). The clonotype comes from an adult woman who had mild COVID-19 (a few samples of this study predate the infection). Cell type and time point are not known. The chain employs TRBV24-1 and TRBJ1-2; 8 positions agree with TRBD1. CDR3 sequence reads: CATSDPTGGTNGYTF. The CDR3 nucleotides are TGTGCCACCAGTGACCCTACAGGGGGAACAAATGGCTACACCTTC.